This T cell receptor beta chain is drawn from a study of OX40 agonist ivuxolimab in advanced cancers. This clone was seen only once. The J segment lost 10 bases and the V segment lost 1 base, leaving 7 bases of the junction unmatched. Per germline, CDR1 SGDLS and CDR2 YYNGEE. This CDR3 region has 15 residues. The table came from immunoSEQ multiplex PCR; TCRdb's copy has only in-frame clones and leaves some out. The sample shows tens of thousands of clones, 70% to 90% of them seen only once. The specimen was CD4+ or CD8+ T cells sorted from blood, collected in a trial of the OX40 agonist ivuxolimab. The TCR sequence derives from an adult with an advanced solid tumor such as melanoma, head and neck, liver or kidney cancer. The rearrangement uses TRBV9 and TRBJ2-1; TRBD2 aligns across 11 bases. Here the CDR3 reads CASSVSLAGGHEQFF. CDR3 DNA: TGTGCCAGCAGCGTAAGCCTAGCGGGGGGCCACGAGCAGTTCTTC.